This entry describes one T cell receptor (beta chain). Its specificity is unknown. Germline CDR1 reads SNHLY; CDR2 reads FYNNEI. Trimming removed 0 bases from V and 3 bases from J; junction bases left unmatched: 3. There are 15 residues in the CDR3. The record originates from a study of beta chain features in type 1 diabetes. The entirety of the isolated RNA underwent reverse transcription, so expressed TCRB transcripts were sequenced. Generated by immunoSEQ multiplex PCR, the TCRdb table keeps only in-frame clones and is missing some. This sample has around 500,000 clones; roughly 10% occur once, and the top ten carry around 0.05%. Overall study results and limits: The study left unresolved whether HLA type influences TCRB rearrangement. When Type 1 diabetes patients were examined, their TCRB CDR3s proved moderately but significantly shorter in all four CD4+ subsets.

V usage is TRBV2 and J usage is TRBJ2-7, with 9 bases aligning to TRBD1. The receptor's source is a woman aged 18-29 years in good health. The sequenced sample was naive CD4+ T cells from blood. CDR3 region: CASSEAGTGNYEQYV. As DNA, the CDR3 is TGTGCCAGCAGTGAAGCGGGGACAGGGAACTACGAGCAGTACGTC.